These 10 T cell receptor beta chains share one sample of origin, sequenced in a study of CD8 T cells in Susac syndrome. With random hexamers, reverse transcription was performed on about 0.5 to 1 ug of RNA. TCRdb ran MiXCR on the immunoSEQ multiplex PCR reads and lists one entry per CDR3 protein. This sample has about 300,000 distinct CDR3 sequences, with 70% to 90% found just once. The sample comprised CD8+ T cells from PBMCs. Receptors were obtained from a human donor with multiple sclerosis.

In this sample, this clonotype turned up once. This chain links TRBV7-9 with TRBJ2-6; D possibly corresponds to TRBD2 (6 bases). This CDR3 has 18 residues. In germline, CDR1 is SEHNR, CDR2 FQNEAQ (reference sequence). The V gene lost 1 base and the J gene lost 0 bases, with 13 bases spanning the gap. The CDR3 coding sequence is TGTGCCAGCAGCTTAGTGGAGGGTACGCGCTCTGGGGCCAACGTCCTGACTTTC. Protein sequence: CASSLVEGTRSGANVLTF.

The rearrangement links TRBV27 to TRBJ2-7; D call uncertain. CDR1 and CDR2 (germline): MNHEY, SMNVEV (reference sequence). The V and J ends lost 1 base and 6 bases respectively, with 13 bases between them. The CDR3 spans 14 residues. The CDR3, as DNA: TGTGCCAGCAGTTTATTCCCGGGTCTTGGCGAGCAGTACTTC. Protein product: CASSLFPGLGEQYF.

The chain links TRBV30 to TRBJ1-1; tentatively, D is TRBD1 (6 bases). Trimming stripped 1 base from V and 5 bases from J, with 20 bases between. CDR3 length equals 16 residues. In germline, CDR1 is GTSNPN, CDR2 SVGIG (reference sequence). The CDR3 DNA reads as TGTGCCTGGAGTGCAAGTTGGGGGGCTCATAGGACTGAAGCTTTCTTT. It is translated as CAWSASWGAHRTEAFF.

The gene calls are TRBV28 and TRBJ2-3, with no clear D. Germline loops: CDR1 MDHEN, CDR2 SYDVKM. V lost 5 bases and J 6 bases, leaving 6 bases between the germline ends. The CDR3 length is 11 residues. Written as DNA, the CDR3 is TGTGCCAGCAGTCCCCGGGATACGCAGTATTTT. The encoded protein is CASSPRDTQYF.

This chain links TRBV30 with TRBJ2-7, with 7 positions matching TRBD1. The V segment lost 0 bases and the J segment 1 base; nucleotides outside the gene matches: 6. The CDR3 extends over 15 amino acids. Looked up from germline, CDR1 is GTSNPN and CDR2 is SVGIG (reference sequence). In DNA form, the CDR3 reads TGTGCCTGGAGTGTACTGGGACAGTATTCCTACGAGCAGTACTTC. It is translated as CAWSVLGQYSYEQYF.

The gene calls are TRBV25-1 and TRBJ2-1, with TRBD1 matching over 7 bases. The CDR3 is made up of 19 amino acids. V shed 4 bases, J shed 3 bases, and the junction held 18 bases outside the gene matches. Germline-derived CDR1 and CDR2 are MGHDK and SYGVNS. The CDR3 region is CASSAIRDSLNILYNEQFF. The DNA of the CDR3 is TGTGCCAGCAGTGCGATCCGGGACAGCCTCAACATCCTCTACAATGAGCAGTTCTTC.

This chain links TRBV7-9 with TRBJ2-7; 8 bases align to TRBD1. J gave up 7 bases and V 5 bases, and 13 bases lay outside the gene matches. Germline V CDR1 and CDR2: SEHNR, FQNEAQ (reference sequence). The CDR3 is 15 residues long. CDR3 protein: CASSLRGQAPREQYF. The CDR3 nucleotides are TGTGCCAGCAGCCTCCGGGGACAGGCGCCCCGGGAGCAGTACTTC.

The chain is built from TRBV7-2 and TRBJ2-5, with a weak D call TRBD2 (6 bases). CDR1 is SGHTA, CDR2 FQGNSA, per germline. The CDR3 consists of 15 residues. V was trimmed by 3 bases and J by 3 bases, leaving 14 bases between them. The CDR3 DNA reads TGTGCCAGCAGCTTTTTCGGCGGGGACGAAGAGACCCAGTACTTC. It codes for CASSFFGGDEETQYF. The whole variable domain, remainder taken from reference TRBV7-2 and TRBJ2-5, is GAGVSQSPSNKVTEKGKDVELRCDPISGHTALYWYRQSLGQGLEFLIYFQGNSAPDKSGLPSDRFSAERTGGSVSTLTIQRTQQEDSAVYLCASSFFGGDEETQYFGPGTRLLVL.

This clonotype was counted only a few times. The chain uses TRBV25-1 and TRBJ2-5; D remains ambiguous. Germline assignment: CDR1 MGHDK and CDR2 SYGVNS. This CDR3 comprises 17 residues. Trimming took 1 base from V and 2 from J, leaving 17 bases between them. The CDR3 spells CASSELAPLQLQETQYF. As DNA, the CDR3 is TGTGCCAGCAGTGAATTAGCCCCGCTACAGTTACAAGAGACCCAGTACTTC.

The rearrangement links TRBV24-1 to TRBJ2-1; tentative D call: TRBD2 (6 bases). V dropped 7 bases and J dropped 6 bases, with 9 bases sitting between them. The CDR3 runs to 12 residues. Germline V gene sequence: CDR1 KGHDR, CDR2 SFDVKD. The DNA of the CDR3 is TGTGCCACCAGCGGAGGGTCCAATGAGCAGTTCTTC. Its protein is CATSGGSNEQFF.